Each of the 26 T cell receptor beta chains below was sequenced from the same sample in a study of T cells in Graves' hyperthyroidism and ophthalmopathy. Amplification yielded TCR beta CDR3 regions, with RNA transcripts as the source. The TCR CDR3 was amplified in a first-round RT-PCR using the HTBI primer set. MiXCR, run by TCRdb on the multiplex PCR reads, gives a single entry per CDR3 protein. The profile shows 550,000 to 850,000 distinct CDR3 sequences, roughly 20% of them singletons. What was sequenced was blood. These receptors were taken from a woman aged 50 to 60 with Graves' hyperthyroidism that later progressed to Graves' ophthalmopathy.

In this sample, this clonotype turned up a few times. V is TRBV20-1 and J is TRBJ2-1; D call uncertain. The germline gives CDR1 DFQATT, CDR2 SNEGSKA (reference sequence). The CDR3 runs 9 residues. The CDR3 DNA follows: TGCAGGGAGTTTAAGGGTCAGTTCTTC. Its translation is CREFKGQFF.

This clonotype occurred many times. The genes are TRBV5-1 and TRBJ2-1, with TRBD2 identical over 11 bases. The CDR3 is 15 residues long. The germline V gene encodes CDR1 SGHRS and CDR2 YFSETQ. V shed 4 bases, J shed 3 bases, and the junction held 3 bases outside the gene matches. CDR3: CASSPGLADYNEQFF. CDR3 in DNA: TGCGCCAGCAGCCCGGGACTAGCGGACTACAATGAGCAGTTCTTC.

This clonotype showed up just a few times. The chain recombines TRBV7-9 with TRBJ2-7, with D perhaps given as TRBD1 or TRBD2 (7 bases each). V was shortened by 1 base and J by 4 bases, with 17 bases between the two germline ends. The CDR3 totals 16 residues. Germline CDR1 reads SEHNR; CDR2 reads FQNEAQ (reference sequence). This CDR3 is CASSLGAGQFPYEQYF. CDR3 bases: TGTGCCAGCAGCTTAGGAGCGGGACAGTTCCCTTACGAGCAGTACTTC. The full variable domain, its missing parts supplied by reference TRBV7-9 and TRBJ2-7, is DTGVSQNPRHKITKRGQNVTFRCDPISEHNRLYWYRQTLGQGPEFLTYFQNEAQLEKSRLLSDRFSAERPKGSFSTLEIQRTEQGDSAMYLCASSLGAGQFPYEQYFGPGTRLTVT.

This clonotype was detected a few times. V usage is TRBV19 and J usage is TRBJ2-7; no clear D gene. This CDR3 is 15 amino acids long. Germline assignment: CDR1 LNHDA and CDR2 SQIVND (reference sequence). V lost 2 bases and J lost 2, with 13 bases in between. The CDR3 here is CASSITQAYPYEQYF. As DNA, the CDR3 is TGTGCCAGTAGTATAACCCAGGCGTACCCCTACGAGCAGTACTTC.

This clonotype occurred a few times. In this CDR3 the conserved last residue, phenylalanine or tryptophan, is missing, so a read error is likely. The chain recombines TRBV20-1 with TRBJ1-5; D possibly corresponds to TRBD1 (5 bases). This CDR3 region has 14 residues. The V end lost 2 bases, the J end lost 2 bases, and 10 bases lay between the germline ends. The germline CDR1 and CDR2 sequences are DFQATT and SNEGSKA (reference sequence). CDR3 protein: CSARPDMGNQPQHL. DNA for the CDR3: TGCAGTGCTAGACCGGACATGGGCAATCAGCCCCAGCATCTT.

This chain joins TRBV6-5 and TRBJ2-3; 9 bases align to TRBD1. Germline-derived CDR1 and CDR2 are MNHEY and SVGAGI. The CDR3 sequence is 15 residues long. J was trimmed by 4 bases and V by 2 bases; bases with no gene match: 4. This chain's CDR3 is CASSYGQGRADTQYF. The CDR3 DNA is TGTGCCAGCAGTTACGGACAGGGGAGAGCAGATACGCAGTATTTT.

A few counts support this clonotype. The J gene is TRBJ2-1, the V gene TRBV3-1, with 9 bases aligning to TRBD2. Germline V gene data show CDR1 as LGHDT and CDR2 as YNNKEL (reference sequence). Unmatched junction bases numbered 7, after V lost 3 bases and J lost 4 bases. The CDR3 loop spans 16 amino acids. CDR3 sequence (DNA): TGTGCCAGCAGCCAGGGACTAGCTACGAATTACAATGAGCAGTTCTTC. This gives the protein CASSQGLATNYNEQFF.

Many counts were recorded for this clonotype. The rearrangement links TRBV15 to TRBJ2-3, with unresolved D. The CDR3 runs to 16 residues. Germline CDR1 and CDR2: LNHNV and YYDKDF (reference sequence). V gave up 2 bases and J gave up 0 bases, with 12 bases separating them. CDR3 bases: TGTGCCACCAGCAGACACTCAGGCTATAGCACAGATACGCAGTATTTT. Its translation is CATSRHSGYSTDTQYF.

V usage is TRBV6-5 and J usage is TRBJ2-2; D might be TRBD1 (5 bases). This CDR3 comprises 15 residues. The V gene lost 2 bases and the J gene lost 8 bases, with 15 bases spanning the gap. From germline, CDR1 is MNHEY and CDR2 SVGAGI. The CDR3 is CASSYGAAEGGELFF. The DNA for the CDR3 is TGTGCCAGCAGTTACGGGGCAGCCGAAGGGGGGGAGCTGTTTTTT.

This clonotype has only a few counts. The genes are TRBV12-3 or TRBV12-4 and TRBJ2-5; either TRBD1 or TRBD2 may fit D (5 bases each). The CDR3 extends over 15 amino acids. V shed 5 bases and J shed 5 bases, with 18 bases lying between them. CDR3 region: CASSIGTVMWETQYF. The CDR3 nucleotides are TGTGCCAGCAGTATCGGGACGGTTATGTGGGAGACCCAGTACTTC.

The rearrangement uses TRBV20-1 and TRBJ1-5, with 11 bases matching TRBD1. The trim removed 1 base at V and 2 bases at J, leaving 7 bases unmatched. In germline, CDR1 is DFQATT, CDR2 SNEGSKA (reference sequence). The CDR3 is made up of 17 amino acids. CDR3 DNA sequence: TGCAGTGCTAGAGGGGGGACAGGGGGTCTCGGCAATCAGCCCCAGCATTTT. Translated, it gives CSARGGTGGLGNQPQHF.

This rearrangement joins TRBV20-1 to TRBJ2-5; 8 positions agree with TRBD2. The CDR3 contains 14 residues. From germline, CDR1 is DFQATT and CDR2 SNEGSKA (reference sequence). V lost 1 base, J lost 1 base, and 2 bases stayed unmatched. Here the CDR3 reads CSARARGGQETQYF. CDR3 nucleotide sequence: TGCAGTGCTAGAGCCCGGGGGGGCCAAGAGACCCAGTACTTC.

The rearrangement joins TRBV7-6 to TRBJ2-2; D gene unclear. This CDR3 has 14 residues. The V end lost 5 bases, the J end lost 4 bases, and 11 bases lay between the germline ends. Germline CDR1 is SGHVS and CDR2 is FNYEAQ. The CDR3 nucleotides are TGTGCCAGCAGCCCAGCAGAAATCACCGGGGAGCTGTTTTTT. As protein: CASSPAEITGELFF.

The rearrangement uses TRBV7-3 and TRBJ2-4; 10 bases map to TRBD1. There are 18 residues in the CDR3. V lost 5 bases and J lost 0; bases outside the gene matches: 10. The germline gives CDR1 SGHTA, CDR2 FQGTGA. CDR3 nucleotide sequence: TGTGCCAGCAGCCCACGACAGGGGGCGAAAATAGCCAAAAACATTCAGTACTTC. Protein sequence: CASSPRQGAKIAKNIQYF.

This clonotype was counted between two and nine times. This rearrangement joins TRBV6-2 or TRBV6-3 to TRBJ1-2, with D possibly matching TRBD1 (6 bases). V was pared by 7 bases and J by 4 bases, with 16 bases between. This CDR3 contains 14 residues. Germline V lookup: CDR1 MNHEY, CDR2 SVGEGT. In nucleotides, the CDR3 is TGTGCCAGCACCGGGGGCCCCCTCGGCTATGGCTACACCTTC. It yields the protein CASTGGPLGYGYTF.

J is TRBJ2-3 and V is TRBV6-5; D tentatively fits TRBD1 or TRBD2 (5 bases each). The CDR3 runs 15 residues. Trimming took 2 bases from V and 0 from J, leaving 9 bases between them. CDR1 is MNHEY and CDR2 is SVGAGI in the germline V gene. The CDR3 protein is CASSYEGHSTDTQYF. The CDR3 nucleotides are TGTGCCAGCAGTTACGAGGGGCACAGCACAGATACGCAGTATTTT.

At least ten counts were recorded for this clonotype. The chain carries TRBV2 and TRBJ2-3; D unresolved. CDR1 is SNHLY and CDR2 is FYNNEI in the germline V gene. The CDR3 runs to 16 residues. The V end lost 3 bases, the J end lost 2 bases, and 15 bases lay between the germline ends. The CDR3 sequence is CASSDDSRLDTDTQYF. In DNA, the CDR3 is TGTGCCAGCAGTGACGACTCCCGACTCGACACAGATACGCAGTATTTT.

J is TRBJ1-5 and V is TRBV4-2; D remains ambiguous. The V gene lost 0 bases and the J gene lost 0 bases, with 6 bases spanning the gap. This CDR3 comprises 15 residues. Germline V gives CDR1 LGHNA, CDR2 YNFKEQ. CDR3 loop: CASSQDKVSNQPQHF. CDR3 nucleotide sequence: TGTGCCAGCAGCCAAGATAAGGTTAGCAATCAGCCCCAGCATTTT.

Ten or more counts support this clonotype. This sequence joins TRBV6-1 and TRBJ2-3, with 10 bases identical to TRBD2. V was pared by 6 bases and J by 5 bases, with 8 bases of the junction left unmatched. The CDR3 consists of 15 residues. Germline CDR1 and CDR2: MNHNS and SASEGT. The CDR3 nucleotides read TGTGCCAGCAGCCCCGGGGCTAGCGGGGGAGATACGCAGTATTTT. Translation gives CASSPGASGGDTQYF.

The chain combines TRBV6-5 with TRBJ2-3, with D hard to call. There are 13 residues in the CDR3. V lost 2 bases to trimming and J lost 3 bases, with 6 bases between them. CDR1 and CDR2 (germline): MNHEY, SVGAGI. The CDR3 loop reads CASSYGPTDTQYF. CDR3 bases: TGTGCCAGCAGTTACGGCCCGACAGATACGCAGTATTTT.

In its sample, this clonotype was seen many times. The CDR3 spells CASSAGGQSGELFF. The CDR3 nucleotides read TGTGCCAGCAGTGCGGGGGGGCAGAGCGGGGAGCTGTTTTTT. This chain connects TRBV2 to TRBJ2-2; 8 positions match TRBD2. Unmatched junction bases numbered 5, after V lost 4 bases and J lost 7 bases. CDR1 SNHLY and CDR2 FYNNEI come from the germline V gene. The CDR3 has 14 residues.

Ten or more counts support this clonotype. This chain connects TRBV12-3 or TRBV12-4 to TRBJ1-6; 8 bases align to TRBD1. The junction had 10 bases not matched to a gene; V was cut back by 6 bases and J by 9 bases. The CDR3 is 15 amino acids. Here the CDR3 DNA reads TGTGCCAGCAGCCAGAACCCGACAGGGGTTTCACCCCTCCACTTT. Protein: CASSQNPTGVSPLHF.

About this clonotype itself: Relative to the germline gene, one junction end is altered; a read error may explain this. The V call is TRBV10-2, the J call TRBJ2-2; D is possibly TRBD1 or TRBD2 (5 bases each). The length of the CDR3 is 13 residues. Germline CDR1 is WSHSY and CDR2 is SAAADI. Here the CDR3 DNA reads TGCGCCAGCAGTGAAATCGGGACCGGGGAGCTGCTTTTT. Its protein product is CASSEIGTGELLF.

There are many counts of this clonotype. Here the CDR3 reads CASSPPTGQGSNQPQHF. DNA of the CDR3: TGTGCCAGCTCACCACCGACAGGACAAGGGAGCAATCAGCCCCAGCATTTT. The rearrangement joins TRBV18 to TRBJ1-5, with a possible D match to TRBD1 (6 bases). Germline CDR1 is KGHSH and CDR2 is LQKENI. The CDR3 is 17 amino acids. The V gene lost 0 bases and the J gene lost 1 base, with 13 bases spanning the gap.

This clonotype was detected ten times or more. The chain has TRBV2 and TRBJ2-7, with D unresolved. This CDR3 has 11 amino acids. V was pared by 4 bases and J by 4 bases, with 5 bases between. CDR1 is SNHLY and CDR2 is FYNNEI in the germline V gene. CDR3 sequence (DNA): TGTGCCAGCAGTGGAGTATACGAGCAGTACTTC. Protein product: CASSGVYEQYF. The variable domain in full, completed from reference TRBV2 and TRBJ2-7, reads EPEVTQTPSHQVTQMGQEVILRCVPISNHLYFYWYRQILGQKVEFLVSFYNNEISEKSEIFDDQFSVERPDGSNFTLKIRSTKLEDSAMYFCASSGVYEQYFGPGTRLTVT.

J is TRBJ1-1 and V is TRBV20-1; TRBD1 is a possible D gene (6 bases). The ends were cut back, 4 bases at V and 3 bases at J, with 18 bases in the middle. The CDR3 spans 15 residues. The germline V gene has CDR1 DFQATT and CDR2 SNEGSKA (reference sequence). This CDR3 is CSAKRGGHGDTEAFF. CDR3 coding DNA: TGCAGTGCTAAGCGGGGGGGGCACGGGGACACTGAAGCTTTCTTT.